Listed below are T cell receptor beta chains from one sample, sequenced in a study of cytomegalovirus exposure and HLA in healthy donors. Sequencing used immunoSEQ multiplex PCR; TCRdb keeps in-frame clones, though not all of them. The repertoire holds 150,000 to 200,000 clones, with just over 75% as singletons. Specimen: PBMCs. The receptors were gathered from a woman between 25 and 40 years old in good health and CMV-seropositive. Both conserved end residues are part of each CDR3. D genes are given only for firm matches. For some rows the clone size is stated as once, few or many, or as a class when expanded; others skip it.

clone size	V gene	J gene	D gene	CDR3 length	CDR3 protein	CDR3 DNA
-	TRBV9	TRBJ2-2	TRBD2	15	CASSGLAGGTGELFF	TGTGCCAGCAGCGGGCTAGCGGGTGGGACCGGGGAGCTGTTTTTT
few	TRBV5-4	TRBJ2-6	-	15	CASSLDFSGANVLTF	TGTGCCAGCAGCTTGGACTTCTCTGGGGCCAACGTCCTGACTTTC
-	TRBV27	TRBJ1-2	-	13	CASSFSTNYGYTF	TGTGCCAGCAGTTTTTCCACTAACTATGGCTACACCTTC
-	TRBV7-9	TRBJ2-7	TRBD1	14	CASSFLDRSYEQYF	TGTGCCAGCAGCTTCCTGGACAGGTCCTACGAGCAGTACTTC
-	TRBV7-2	TRBJ2-7	-	14	CASSLGPGTYEQYF	TGTGCCAGCAGCTTAGGTCCAGGGACCTACGAGCAGTACTTC
-	TRBV5-4	TRBJ2-3	TRBD1	14	CASLNRGRTDTQYF	TGTGCCAGCTTGAACAGGGGACGTACAGATACGCAGTATTTT
-	TRBV28	TRBJ1-2	-	14	CASSLLQGAYGYTF	TGTGCCAGCAGTTTATTACAGGGTGCCTATGGCTACACCTTC
-	TRBV5-1	TRBJ2-7	-	12	CASSLNTYEQYF	TGCGCCAGCAGCTTGAACACCTACGAGCAGTACTTC
-	TRBV28	TRBJ2-7	-	16	CASSLGPTRADYEQYF	TGTGCCAGCAGCCTGGGCCCTACGCGAGCAGACTACGAGCAGTACTTC
-	TRBV14	TRBJ2-2	-	16	CASSQAARGITGELFF	TGTGCCAGCAGCCAAGCGGCCAGGGGAATCACCGGGGAGCTGTTTTTT
-	TRBV28	TRBJ1-1	TRBD1	15	CASSSKQGRGTEAFF	TGTGCCAGCAGTTCGAAACAGGGGAGAGGGACTGAAGCTTTCTTT
-	TRBV30	TRBJ1-1	-	11	CASNRVTEAFF	TGTGCCTCGAACAGGGTCACTGAAGCTTTCTTT